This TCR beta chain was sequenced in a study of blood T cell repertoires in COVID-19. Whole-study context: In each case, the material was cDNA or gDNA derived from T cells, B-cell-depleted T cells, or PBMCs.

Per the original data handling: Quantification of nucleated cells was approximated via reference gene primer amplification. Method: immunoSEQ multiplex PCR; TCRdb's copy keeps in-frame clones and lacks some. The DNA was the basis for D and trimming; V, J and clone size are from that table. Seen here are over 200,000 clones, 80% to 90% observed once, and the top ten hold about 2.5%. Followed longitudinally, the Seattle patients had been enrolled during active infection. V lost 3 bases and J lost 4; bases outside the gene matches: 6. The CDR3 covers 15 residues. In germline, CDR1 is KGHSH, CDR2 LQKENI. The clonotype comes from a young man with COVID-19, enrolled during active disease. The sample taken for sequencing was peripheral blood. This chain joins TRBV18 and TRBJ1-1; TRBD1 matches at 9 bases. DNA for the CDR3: TGTGCCAGCTCACCGACACAGGGGGCAGTCACTGAAGCTTTCTTT. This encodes CASSPTQGAVTEAFF.